This T cell receptor beta chain appears in the sequencing data of a study of blood T cell repertoires in COVID-19. Background on the study: Sites across the United States, Italy and Spain contributed samples from acute and convalescent COVID-19. PBMCs, B-cell-depleted T cells, or T cells provided the cDNA or gDNA that made up the material.

Between the trimmed V and J ends, which lost 5 bases and 5 bases, there was a span of 7 bases. Germline V CDR1 and CDR2: LNHDA, SQIVND (reference sequence). The CDR3 spans 11 residues. During active infection, Seattle patients enrolled and were then monitored through disease. As for this clone: This same CDR3 is encoded by further DNA sequences in the sample.

Authors' data handling: Reference gene primer amplification in the assay estimated nucleated cell counts. The assay was immunoSEQ multiplex PCR, and TCRdb's table has in-frame clones only and misses some. D and trimming come from the DNA, and the V and J calls and clone size come from that table. The sample includes around 180,000 clones, approximately 85% seen only once; the top ten take approximately 7%. This TCR came from an elderly man with COVID-19, enrolled during active disease. The V gene is TRBV19, the J gene TRBJ2-7, with no clear D. Sequenced: peripheral blood. The CDR3 reads CASSDRDEQYF. The CDR3, as DNA: TGTGCCAGTAGTGATCGGGACGAGCAGTACTTC.